Listed here are 17 T cell receptor beta chains from one sample, sequenced in a study of cytomegalovirus exposure and HLA in healthy donors. The PCR had 60 Vbeta and 13 Jbeta primers. Here immunoSEQ multiplex PCR was the method, and the copy in TCRdb shows in-frame clones only, minus some. The repertoire holds under 200,000 clones, with roughly 80% as singletons. Sequenced: PBMCs. The receptors here all came from a female donor in good health and CMV-seronegative.

This chain links TRBV7-8 with TRBJ2-7; 9 bases map to TRBD2. Trimming at V came to 1 base and at J to 3 bases, leaving 13 bases not matched to a gene. The germline V gene encodes CDR1 SGHVS and CDR2 FQNEAQ. The CDR3 is 18 residues long. CDR3 loop: CASSLETSGLKNFYEQYF. The CDR3 DNA reads TGTGCCAGCAGCTTAGAAACTAGCGGGCTGAAAAACTTCTACGAGCAGTACTTC.

This clone was found a few times. The gene calls are TRBV29-1 and TRBJ1-1; no definite D call. The CDR3 loop spans 14 amino acids. V was clipped by 4 bases and J by 0 bases, with 12 bases between them. Germline loops: CDR1 SQVTM, CDR2 ANQGSEA. CDR3: CSVVGLRLNTEAFF. DNA of the CDR3: TGCAGCGTTGTTGGGCTCCGACTGAACACTGAAGCTTTCTTT.

The chain uses TRBV28 and TRBJ2-7, with 11 nucleotides matching TRBD2. Germline V gives CDR1 MDHEN, CDR2 SYDVKM. The CDR3 contains 17 residues. V lost 4 bases and J lost 2; bases outside the gene matches: 10. In DNA form, the CDR3 reads TGTGCCAGCAGTTCCCTGACTAGCGGGGCCCGCACCTACGAGCAGTACTTC. Protein: CASSSLTSGARTYEQYF.

V is TRBV5-1 and J is TRBJ2-7, with a possible D match to TRBD1 (7 bases). Deletions cut 4 bases from V and 2 bases from J, with 19 bases between. CDR3 length: 16 residues. Per germline, CDR1 SGHRS and CDR2 YFSETQ. The CDR3 DNA follows: TGCGCCAGCAGCCTTCGCGGGGACAGTGGGGCCTACGAGCAGTACTTC. It encodes CASSLRGDSGAYEQYF.

V usage is TRBV19 and J usage is TRBJ1-5; TRBD1 matches at 9 bases. J was trimmed by 3 bases and V by 4 bases; bases with no gene match: 4. The germline CDR1 and CDR2 sequences are LNHDA and SQIVND (reference sequence). The CDR3 has 15 residues. Here the CDR3 reads CASSKDRGLNQPQHF. DNA for the CDR3: TGTGCCAGTAGTAAGGACAGGGGACTCAATCAGCCCCAGCATTTT.

Remarks on this clone: Relative to the germline gene, one junction end is altered; a read error may explain this. The chain has TRBV7-9 and TRBJ2-7, with 8 bases identical to TRBD1. This CDR3 region has 16 residues. Germline values: CDR1 SEHNR, CDR2 FQNEAQ (reference sequence). The CDR3 region is CSSSLVIGQGGYEQYF. The CDR3 DNA reads TGTTCCAGCAGCTTAGTGATCGGACAGGGAGGATACGAGCAGTACTTC.

This chain uses TRBV7-6 with TRBJ2-3, with 10 positions matching TRBD1. J gave up 6 bases and V 4 bases, and 7 bases lay outside the gene matches. CDR1 is SGHVS and CDR2 is FNYEAQ in the germline V gene. This CDR3 comprises 15 residues. The CDR3 spells CASSSSTGGIDTQYF. The CDR3, as DNA: TGTGCCAGCAGCTCTTCGACAGGGGGCATCGATACGCAGTATTTT.

This clone was observed a few times. The chain couples TRBV18 to TRBJ1-5, with D possibly being TRBD1 (6 bases). CDR1 and CDR2 from the germline V gene are KGHSH and LQKENI. The CDR3 is made up of 15 amino acids. The V gene lost 4 bases and the J gene lost 5 bases, with 15 bases spanning the gap. The DNA of the CDR3 is TGTGCCAGCTCACTCCGACAGGAGAACTATCAGCCCCAGCATTTT. This sequence encodes CASSLRQENYQPQHF.

This sequence joins TRBV6-5 and TRBJ2-5; TRBD2 is a possible D gene (6 bases). The CDR3 is made up of 15 amino acids. V was pared by 2 bases and J by 5 bases, with 15 bases between. CDR1 and CDR2 (germline): MNHEY, SVGAGI. The CDR3 sequence: CASSYQTSGGETQYF. DNA for the CDR3: TGTGCCAGCAGTTACCAGACATCAGGAGGGGAGACCCAGTACTTC.

This chain joins TRBV9 and TRBJ1-4; tentatively, D is TRBD1 (6 bases). V dropped 4 bases and J dropped 7 bases, with 20 bases sitting between them. This CDR3 is built from 16 residues. Germline assignment: CDR1 SGDLS and CDR2 YYNGEE. The CDR3 bases are TGTGCCAGCAGCCCTCCCTTGGGGGGGACAAGTGAAAAACTGTTTTTT. It yields the protein CASSPPLGGTSEKLFF.

The rearrangement uses TRBV6-5 and TRBJ1-2, with unresolved D. The CDR3 sequence is 15 residues long. The V end lost 6 bases, the J end lost 4 bases, and 18 bases lay between the germline ends. Germline V CDR1 and CDR2: MNHEY, SVGAGI. CDR3 DNA sequence: TGTGCCAGCAGCCCTACCACGAGCCTTAGCTATGGCTACACCTTC. This translates into CASSPTTSLSYGYTF.

This clone turned up a few times. V usage is TRBV19 and J usage is TRBJ2-1, with TRBD2 matching over 12 bases. The CDR3 has 15 amino acids. The V gene end was trimmed by 6 bases and the J gene end by 8 bases; junction bases not matched to a gene: 8. CDR1 and CDR2 (germline): LNHDA, SQIVND (reference sequence). The CDR3 bases are TGTGCCAGTAGCCCCGGGACTAGCGGGCTCGATGAGCAGTTCTTC. Translated: CASSPGTSGLDEQFF.

The chain couples TRBV5-5 to TRBJ2-7, with D perhaps TRBD1 (5 bases). Germline V CDR1 and CDR2: SGHKS, YYEKEE (reference sequence). V was clipped by 0 bases and J by 2 bases, with 12 bases between them. The length of the CDR3 is 15 residues. The chain's CDR3 is CASSLVHRMTYEQYF. The CDR3 nucleotides are TGTGCCAGCAGCTTGGTTCACAGGATGACCTACGAGCAGTACTTC.

This clone has a handful of counts. V gene TRBV18 combines with J gene TRBJ1-1, with a weak D call TRBD1 (5 bases). Germline-derived CDR1 and CDR2 are KGHSH and LQKENI. The CDR3 sequence is 14 residues long. V was shortened by 5 bases and J by 2 bases, with 12 bases between the two germline ends. CDR3 region: CASSAGRTNTEAFF. As DNA, the CDR3 is TGTGCCAGCTCAGCGGGACGGACAAACACTGAAGCTTTCTTT.

The chain joins TRBV27 to TRBJ2-1; 8 positions match TRBD1. Germline V gives CDR1 MNHEY, CDR2 SMNVEV (reference sequence). CDR3 size: 17 residues. V trimming: 4 bases; J trimming: 0 bases; junction bases outside the gene matches: 8. The CDR3 sequence is CASSYHRDRSSYNEQFF. CDR3 coding DNA: TGTGCCAGCAGTTACCACCGGGACAGGAGCTCCTACAATGAGCAGTTCTTC.

As DNA, the CDR3 is TGTGCCAGCAGTTATGGGACTAGCGGAGAAGAGACCCAGTACTTC. Residues: CASSYGTSGEETQYF. The V call is TRBV6-5, the J call TRBJ2-5; 11 nucleotides line up with TRBD2. This CDR3 has 15 residues. Germline V lookup: CDR1 MNHEY, CDR2 SVGAGI. With 3 bases clipped from V and 3 bases from J, the junction kept 3 bases outside the gene matches.

The CDR3: CASSVTELAGDEQYF. CDR3 coding DNA: TGTGCCAGCAGCGTTACGGAACTAGCGGGCGACGAGCAGTACTTC. This sequence joins TRBV9 and TRBJ2-7; 9 bases map to TRBD2. CDR1 is SGDLS and CDR2 is YYNGEE in the germline V gene. CDR3 length: 15 residues. The V and J ends lost 2 bases and 5 bases, in that order; junction bases with no gene match: 8.